Shown below are 28 T cell receptor beta chains from a single sample sequenced in a study of control samples from healthy donors and cancer patients (TCRdb year 2020). Library method: the immunoSEQ multiplex PCR assay. This is the immuneACCESS table as TCRdb keeps it, with only in-frame sequences that have V and J called. A part of the clones is gone; compared with another copy, unresolved V genes explain less than half, and the rest is unexplained. Within this sample are about 410,000 clones, with approximately 92% of them counted one time only. The ten largest make up 5.5% to 8% of the sample. Sequenced material: PBMCs. These receptor sequences come from a man in his forties with head and neck cancer.

This sequence joins TRBV30 and TRBJ2-7, with 8 bases identical to TRBD1. CDR1 is GTSNPN, CDR2 SVGIG, per germline (reference sequence). The trim removed 6 bases at V and 5 bases at J, leaving 15 bases unmatched. The CDR3 runs 15 residues. CDR3: CACRTGPVELDEQYF. In nucleotides, the CDR3 is TGTGCCTGTCGGACAGGGCCTGTGGAGCTGGACGAGCAGTACTTC.

V usage is TRBV12-5 and J usage is TRBJ2-7, with 8 bases that match TRBD2. Germline values: CDR1 LGHNT, CDR2 FRNRAP. The length of the CDR3 is 15 residues. The V and J ends lost 0 bases and 7 bases, in that order; junction bases with no gene match: 8. CDR3 sequence (DNA): TGTGCTAGTGGTTTGGTACAGGCGGGAGGTAAAGAGCAGTACTTC. Translation: CASGLVQAGGKEQYF.

The chain is built from TRBV9 and TRBJ2-7, with a possible D match to TRBD1 (5 bases). Germline V lookup: CDR1 SGDLS, CDR2 YYNGEE. V was cut by 0 bases and J by 3 bases, with 10 bases left in between. There are 14 residues in the CDR3. CDR3 sequence: CASSVGGAFYEQYF. The CDR3 bases are TGTGCCAGCAGCGTAGGGGGCGCCTTCTACGAGCAGTACTTC.

V usage is TRBV6-6 and J usage is TRBJ1-4; 7 bases agree with TRBD1. The CDR3 has 15 residues. CDR1 MNHNY and CDR2 SVGAGI come from the germline V gene (reference sequence). The junction had 2 bases not matched to a gene; V was cut back by 2 bases and J by 2 bases. CDR3 loop: CASSYDRATNEKLFF. The CDR3 coding sequence is TGTGCCAGCAGTTACGACAGGGCCACTAATGAAAAACTGTTTTTT.

The V gene is TRBV28, the J gene TRBJ2-7; 9 positions agree with TRBD1. Per the germline V gene, CDR1 is MDHEN and CDR2 is SYDVKM. This CDR3 has 17 amino acids. Trimming cost V 6 bases and J 5 bases; bases outside gene matches: 17. The CDR3 is CASSPGLQGAGGDEQYF. The CDR3, as DNA: TGTGCCAGCAGCCCCGGATTACAGGGGGCGGGTGGGGACGAGCAGTACTTC.

This chain uses TRBV4-3 with TRBJ1-1; D ambiguous. Germline CDR1 and CDR2: LGHNA and YSLEER. This CDR3 is built from 13 residues. V was cut by 4 bases and J by 3 bases, with 9 bases left in between. CDR3 in DNA: TGCGCCAGCAGCCCGACTCTACACACTGAAGCTTTCTTT. Protein sequence: CASSPTLHTEAFF.

This sequence joins TRBV28 and TRBJ1-4, with TRBD1 matching over 9 bases. This CDR3 is 14 amino acids long. Per germline, CDR1 MDHEN and CDR2 SYDVKM. The V segment lost 10 bases and the J segment 6 bases; nucleotides outside the gene matches: 9. In DNA form, the CDR3 reads TGTGCCACCAGGGATCGGACAGGGGATGAAAAACTGTTTTTT. This gives the protein CATRDRTGDEKLFF. The complete variable domain, with remaining parts taken from reference TRBV28 and TRBJ1-4, reads DVKVTQSSRYLVKRTGEKVFLECVQDMDHENMFWYRQDPGLGLRLIYFSYDVKMKEKGDIPEGYSVSREKKERFSLILESASTNQTSMYLCATRDRTGDEKLFFGSGTQLSVL.

This chain joins TRBV7-2 and TRBJ1-5, with 8 bases matching TRBD1. The CDR3 runs to 16 residues. Germline V lookup: CDR1 SGHTA, CDR2 FQGNSA. The J segment lost 2 bases and the V segment lost 3 bases, leaving 6 bases of the junction unmatched. The CDR3 loop is CASSFRTGKGNQPQHF. DNA of the CDR3: TGTGCCAGCAGCTTTCGGACAGGGAAGGGCAATCAGCCCCAGCATTTT.

In this sample, this clone turned up once. The chain recombines TRBV11-3 with TRBJ1-1; D remains ambiguous. Germline loops: CDR1 SGHNT, CDR2 YENEEA. CDR3 length: 13 residues. V lost 2 bases, J lost 3 bases, and 7 bases lay in between. The CDR3 reads CASSLSGYTEAFF. The DNA for the CDR3 is TGTGCCAGCAGCTTAAGCGGGTACACTGAAGCTTTCTTT.

The gene calls are TRBV7-9 and TRBJ2-3; TRBD1 agrees at 8 bases. Germline V lookup: CDR1 SEHNR, CDR2 FQNEAQ (reference sequence). The CDR3 loop spans 17 amino acids. V shed 7 bases, J shed 2 bases, and the junction held 14 bases outside the gene matches. In DNA, the CDR3 is TGTGCCAGCATTTTAACCGCTCAGGACAGGGTCACAGATACGCAGTATTTT. Amino acids: CASILTAQDRVTDTQYF.

In DNA, the CDR3 is TGTGCCACCAGCAGAGATCCATACGGGGGCGGGGGCGAGCAGTACTTC. Amino acid sequence: CATSRDPYGGGGEQYF. V usage is TRBV15 and J usage is TRBJ2-7; D may be TRBD2 (7 bases). Germline V CDR1 and CDR2: LNHNV, YYDKDF (reference sequence). The CDR3 has 16 amino acids. V lost 0 bases to trimming and J lost 6 bases, with 18 bases between them.

This chain joins TRBV5-1 and TRBJ1-1, with TRBD1 as a possible D gene (5 bases). CDR3 length equals 15 residues. V lost 7 bases to trimming and J lost 1 base, with 17 bases between them. Germline-derived CDR1 and CDR2 are SGHRS and YFSETQ. CDR3 DNA: TGCGCCAGCGGTGGGGGTCGGCTGGGGAACACTGAAGCTTTCTTT. Encoded protein: CASGGGRLGNTEAFF.

This chain links TRBV3-1 (or the pseudogene TRBV3-2) with TRBJ2-2; D gene unclear. The CDR3 runs 13 residues. Germline CDR1 reads LGHDT; CDR2 reads YNNKEL (reference sequence). Between the trimmed V and J ends, which lost 3 bases and 5 bases, there was a span of 7 bases. The CDR3 nucleotides are TGTGCCAGCAGCCACGAAGGGACCGGGGAGCTGTTTTTT. It specifies CASSHEGTGELFF.

The chain employs TRBV11-2 and TRBJ1-4; D is ambiguous. CDR3 size: 14 residues. The germline gives CDR1 SGHAT, CDR2 FQNNGV. The germline V and J ends were trimmed by 2 bases and 4 bases, with 8 bases remaining between them. The CDR3 DNA follows: TGTGCCAGCAGCTTAACAGTCCTTAATGAAAAACTGTTTTTT. Translation gives CASSLTVLNEKLFF.

This clone was seen only a few times. J is TRBJ2-3 and V is TRBV19; D gene ambiguous. Per the germline V gene, CDR1 is LNHDA and CDR2 is SQIVND (reference sequence). Deletions cut 6 bases from V and 0 bases from J, with 7 bases between. The CDR3 is 13 amino acids. The CDR3 region is CASSVSSTDTQYF. The CDR3 DNA reads as TGTGCCAGTAGCGTCTCCAGCACAGATACGCAGTATTTT.

The chain links TRBV12-3 or TRBV12-4 to TRBJ1-6, with D unclear. There are 13 residues in the CDR3. The V and J ends lost 5 bases and 7 bases respectively, with 9 bases between them. The CDR3 DNA reads TGTGCCAGCAGTACCGAAATAAATTCACCCCTCCACTTT. It encodes CASSTEINSPLHF.

CDR3 residues: CASSLGGGVGPYNEQFF. Written as DNA, the CDR3 is TGTGCCAGCAGCTTAGGTGGAGGAGTGGGACCCTACAATGAGCAGTTCTTC. The V call is TRBV7-9, the J call TRBJ2-1, with D perhaps given as TRBD1 or TRBD2 (5 bases each). Trimming stripped 1 base from V and 2 bases from J, with 15 bases between. The CDR3 is 17 amino acids. CDR1 is SEHNR, CDR2 FQNEAQ, per germline (reference sequence). Based on the CDR3 plus reference TRBV7-9 and TRBJ2-1, the full variable domain is DTGVSQNPRHKITKRGQNVTFRCDPISEHNRLYWYRQTLGQGPEFLTYFQNEAQLEKSRLLSDRFSAERPKGSFSTLEIQRTEQGDSAMYLCASSLGGGVGPYNEQFFGPGTRLTVL.

The gene calls are TRBV4-2 and TRBJ2-2; 7 bases are a match to TRBD1. The CDR3 loop spans 17 amino acids. The V and J ends lost 0 bases and 7 bases, in that order; junction bases with no gene match: 11. The germline CDR1 and CDR2 sequences are LGHNA and YNFKEQ. The CDR3 is CASSQDLGQPQLGELFF. Written as DNA, the CDR3 is TGTGCCAGCAGCCAAGATCTGGGACAGCCCCAACTCGGGGAGCTGTTTTTT.

The chain carries TRBV6-5 and TRBJ1-1, with TRBD1 matching over 7 bases. The length of the CDR3 is 12 residues. From germline, CDR1 is MNHEY and CDR2 SVGAGI. J gave up 8 bases and V 5 bases, and 5 bases lay outside the gene matches. CDR3 in DNA: TGTGCCAGCAGTCCCGACAGGGCCGAAGCTTTCTTT. Translation gives CASSPDRAEAFF.

The rearrangement joins TRBV5-6 to TRBJ2-2; D might be TRBD2 (6 bases). Trimming pared 5 bases from V and 3 bases from J, leaving 14 bases between. This CDR3 is built from 15 residues. The germline CDR1 and CDR2 sequences are SGHDT and YYEEEE. CDR3 bases: TGTGCCAGCAGATACCGGGGGACCCACACCGGGGAGCTGTTTTTT. Translated, it gives CASRYRGTHTGELFF. Full variable domain (missing parts from reference TRBV5-6 and TRBJ2-2): DAGVTQSPTHLIKTRGQQVTLRCSPKSGHDTVSWYQQALGQGPQFIFQYYEEEERQRGNFPDRFSGHQFPNYSSELNVNALLLGDSALYLCASRYRGTHTGELFFGEGSRLTVL.

This chain uses TRBV5-4 with TRBJ1-4; no definite D call. The germline gives CDR1 SGHNT, CDR2 YYREEE (reference sequence). V lost 10 bases and J 0 bases, leaving 13 bases between the germline ends. The CDR3 runs 14 residues. The CDR3 reads CACRLDATNEKLFF. Here the CDR3 DNA reads TGTGCCTGCCGACTAGACGCAACTAATGAAAAACTGTTTTTT.

In the case of this clone: Distinct nucleotide sequences in the sample also encode this CDR3. V and J are TRBV5-1 and TRBJ2-2; 15 nucleotides match TRBD2. V shed 3 bases and J 4 bases; nucleotides not matched to a gene: 7. Germline V CDR1 and CDR2: SGHRS, YFSETQ. This CDR3 is 18 amino acids long. CDR3 protein: CASSSPGTSGRFTGELFF. In DNA, the CDR3 is TGCGCCAGCAGCTCCCCCGGGACTAGCGGGAGGTTCACCGGGGAGCTGTTTTTT.

The chain has TRBV3-1 (or the pseudogene TRBV3-2) and TRBJ1-2, with TRBD1 matching 8 bases. The CDR3 length is 14 residues. Trimming took 6 bases from V and 10 from J; bases not matched to a gene: 13. From germline, CDR1 is LGHDT and CDR2 YNNKEL (reference sequence). CDR3 in amino acids: CASSHHRDRTTYTF. The CDR3, as DNA: TGTGCCAGCAGTCATCACAGGGACAGGACAACCTACACCTTC.

V and J are TRBV28 and TRBJ1-5; D not resolved. The CDR3 has 15 amino acids. The V and J ends lost 2 bases and 3 bases respectively, with 11 bases between them. Germline values: CDR1 MDHEN, CDR2 SYDVKM. The CDR3 nucleotides read TGTGCCAGCAGTTTACGGACGGGTTACAATCAGCCCCAGCATTTT. It yields the protein CASSLRTGYNQPQHF.

This chain connects TRBV3-1 (or the pseudogene TRBV3-2) to TRBJ2-3, with TRBD2 matching over 12 bases. CDR1 and CDR2 (germline): LGHDT, YNNKEL (reference sequence). Losses at the gene ends were 2 bases for V and 2 bases for J; bases not matched to a gene: 5. This CDR3 has 17 residues. The CDR3 bases are TGTGCCAGCAGCCAACACGGACTAGCGGGATACACAGATACGCAGTATTTT. Protein: CASSQHGLAGYTDTQYF.

This clone was seen more than once but under ten times. The chain recombines TRBV30 with TRBJ2-1, with 10 bases fitting TRBD2. The V gene's germline CDR1 is GTSNPN and CDR2 SVGIG (reference sequence). Losses at the gene ends were 0 bases for V and 8 bases for J; bases not matched to a gene: 7. The CDR3 is 15 amino acids. The CDR3 DNA reads TGTGCCTGGAGTGTTGGAAGCGGGGGGGCCGATGAGCAGTTCTTC. Amino acids: CAWSVGSGGADEQFF.

The table lists this clone with a count of one. This chain links TRBV18 with TRBJ1-3, with 7 bases identical to TRBD1. Germline assignment: CDR1 KGHSH and CDR2 LQKENI. This CDR3 is built from 14 residues. Trimming removed 4 bases from V and 4 bases from J; junction bases left unmatched: 4. The CDR3 region is CASSLDRDGNTIYF. In nucleotides, the CDR3 is TGTGCCAGCTCACTCGACAGGGACGGAAACACCATATATTTT.

The chain carries TRBV5-1 and TRBJ1-1; D remains ambiguous. Germline V CDR1 and CDR2: SGHRS, YFSETQ. This CDR3 has 13 residues. V lost 0 bases to trimming and J lost 5 bases, with 8 bases between them. The CDR3 DNA is TGCGCCAGCAGCTTGGTTATAGGTACTGAAGCTTTCTTT. Encoded protein: CASSLVIGTEAFF. The full variable domain, rest sourced from reference TRBV5-1 and TRBJ1-1, is KAGVTQTPRYLIKTRGQQVTLSCSPISGHRSVSWYQQTPGQGLQFLFEYFSETQRNKGNFPGRFSGRQFSNSRSEMNVSTLELGDSALYLCASSLVIGTEAFFGQGTRLTVV.